The count of the clone carrying this T cell receptor beta chain is one. The sample is drawn from a study of blood T cell repertoires in COVID-19. Only in-frame clones appear in the TCRdb table, and some are missing; sequencing was by immunoSEQ multiplex PCR. The repertoire consists of some 78,000 clones, with around 88% occurring once and the leading ten covering 4.9%. The sequenced sample consisted of peripheral blood. The receptor's source is a woman of 80 years or more with active or convalescent COVID-19.

The CDR3 protein is CASSSLQGYNSPLHF. DNA of the CDR3: TGTGCCAGCAGCTCGCTACAGGGATATAATTCACCCCTCCACTTT. J is TRBJ1-6 and V is TRBV7-6; a weak D match, TRBD1 (6 bases). The CDR3 extends over 15 amino acids. The V gene's germline CDR1 is SGHVS and CDR2 FNYEAQ. V lost 4 bases to trimming and J lost 4 bases, with 11 bases between them. Full variable domain (missing parts from reference TRBV7-6 and TRBJ1-6): GAGVSQSPRYKVTKRGQDVALRCDPISGHVSLYWYRQALGQGPEFLTYFNYEAQQDKSGLPNDRFSAERPEGSISTLTIQRTEQRDSAMYRCASSSLQGYNSPLHFGNGTRLTVT.